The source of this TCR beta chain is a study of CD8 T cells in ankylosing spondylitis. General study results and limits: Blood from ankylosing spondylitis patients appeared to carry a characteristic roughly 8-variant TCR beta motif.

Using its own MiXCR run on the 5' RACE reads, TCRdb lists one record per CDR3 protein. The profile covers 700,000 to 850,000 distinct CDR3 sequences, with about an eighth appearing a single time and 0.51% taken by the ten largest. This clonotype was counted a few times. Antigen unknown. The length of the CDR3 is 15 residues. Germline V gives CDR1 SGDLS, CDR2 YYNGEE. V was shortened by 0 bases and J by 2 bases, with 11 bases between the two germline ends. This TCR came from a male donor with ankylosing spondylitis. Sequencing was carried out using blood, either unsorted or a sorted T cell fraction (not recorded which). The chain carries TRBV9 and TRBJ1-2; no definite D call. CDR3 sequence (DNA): TGTGCCAGCAGCGTAGCGACGGCAGCCAACTATGGCTACACCTTC. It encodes CASSVATAANYGYTF.